This TCR beta chain was obtained from a study of T cell responses to AZD1222 COVID-19 vaccine (dated by TCRdb to about 2021). Context from the whole study: A total of about 250 trial participants underwent TCR sequencing, of whom under 220 had received two doses of AZD1222 and 26 had received two doses of the MenACWY control vaccine. Trial participants were enrolled by age into subgroups of 18-55, 56-69 and 70-plus years, and 148, 28 and 57 TCR-sequenced participants, respectively, were included in these subgroups. Broad study findings and their caveats: After two AZD1222 doses, both the breadth and the depth of spike-specific TCRs were significantly higher than at day 0 and than in MenACWY recipients. Only six AZD1222 recipients were SARS-CoV-2 seropositive at baseline, limiting conclusions about previously exposed vaccinees. Reportedly, almost half of the unique spike-specific TCRs recognized epitopes lying outside the regions that are mutated in the B.1.351 and B.1.1.7 variants. Because no samples from the day 14 peak response were available, repertoires could be characterized only after the peak T cell response. Participants were mostly white British and included more females than males, and it was suggested by the authors that clonal diversity may have been underestimated. CD4 TCRs associated with the vaccine covered the entire spike protein, and the dominant responses were in regions 160-218 and 743-854. The 56-69-year group was small, and its depth increase did not reach significance, likely because of low power.

CDR1 and CDR2, per the germline V gene, are SGHRS and YFSETQ. Inclusive of the bounding cysteine and phenylalanine, the CDR3 is 17 residues long. Of the read, only the CDR3 DNA is kept; its 51 bases are in frame from base 1. V is reduced by 4 bases and J by 0 bases, leaving a spacing of 17 bases between them. Worth noting for this clone: Its specific antigen is unknown. No base qualities exist here, and no much larger clone lies one base off it.

The CDR3 regions of human TCRbeta chains were analyzed by immunosequencing. Concerning the study's data processing: TCRs in the repertoires were compared against a reference library of SARS-CoV-2-specific TCRs that had been generated with the MIRA antigen-specificity platform. Breadth meant the fraction of unique TCRs that were SARS-CoV-2-associated, whereas depth meant the fraction of total T cells that were SARS-CoV-2-associated. Each spike-specific TCR was assigned to its reactive spike region and to a CD4 or CD8 class using the MIRA data. Log10-transformed breadth and depth values were compared by one-way ANOVA with Sidak's multiple comparisons tests. As stored in TCRdb, this immuneACCESS dataset retains in-frame rearrangements with V and J assigned. A fraction of the clones does not appear; measured against another copy, unresolved V genes explain less than half of the discrepancy, and the remainder lacks a known reason. V and J calls plus clone size are reproduced from that table; the DNA served to infer D and trimming. The sample contains more than 80,000 clones, 80% to 90% of them found a single time. Of the sample, around 3.6% is held by the ten largest clones.

In light of the paper, this sample's time point label describes: about 28 days (+/-7) after the second vaccine dose. AZD1222 recipients given second doses at about 4 weeks or at about 12 weeks were pooled, since spike-specific TCR depth and breadth were not found to differ between the two schedules. Vaccinee samples were obtained from the UK trials COV001 and COV002, which included a single-blind randomized controlled phase 2/3 trial of AZD1222 (ChAdOx1 nCoV-19) in healthy adults. Trial participant PBMC samples were collected at day 0 and day 28 after the second dose for TCRbeta chain sequencing. Sequenced material: peripheral blood, taken 28 days after the second AZD1222 dose. The rearrangement joined TRBV5-1 to TRBJ1-3, with a tentative D gene TRBD1 over 5 matching bases. The receptor was derived from an adult who received the AZD1222 COVID-19 vaccine. The CDR3 reads CASSGGSGTNSGNTIYF. DNA sequence: TGCGCCAGCAGCGGCGGATCCGGGACTAACTCTGGAAACACCATATATTTT.